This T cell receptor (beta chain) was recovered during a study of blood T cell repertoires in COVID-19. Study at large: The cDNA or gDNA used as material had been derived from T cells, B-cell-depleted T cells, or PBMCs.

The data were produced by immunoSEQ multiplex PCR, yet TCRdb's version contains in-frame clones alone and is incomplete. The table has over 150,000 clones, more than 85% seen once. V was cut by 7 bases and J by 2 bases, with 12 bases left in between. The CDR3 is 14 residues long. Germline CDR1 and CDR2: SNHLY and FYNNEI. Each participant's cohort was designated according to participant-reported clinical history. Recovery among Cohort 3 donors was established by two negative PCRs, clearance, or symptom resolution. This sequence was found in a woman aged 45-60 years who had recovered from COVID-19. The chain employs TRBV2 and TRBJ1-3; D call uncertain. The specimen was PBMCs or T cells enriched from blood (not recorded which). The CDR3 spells CASTRTGAGNTIYF. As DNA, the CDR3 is TGTGCCAGCACTCGAACGGGAGCTGGAAACACCATATATTTT.